This T cell receptor beta chain was retrieved from a study of early stage breast cancer tumors. Whole-study context: Invasive lobular carcinomas made up about 30% of the 12 ER+/PR+/HER2- tumors.

As concerns this clone: Its target is unknown.

TCRdb's table, derived via immunoSEQ multiplex PCR, lists solely in-frame clones and lacks some. The repertoire has about 28,000 clones, about 80% of them found once; the top ten carry 10% to 15%. Study-level results: Comparing each tissue with blood distinguished tumor from normal in 14 of 16 patients. Commonly generated sequences made up most enriched TCRB sequences shared between patients. Tumors had roughly 2.5-fold higher T cell density than normal breast.

Sequenced input: blood. The TCR was taken from a person aged 55 to 75 with breast cancer.

CDR3 nucleotides: TGTGCCAGCAGGGGACAGGGGGATATTGAGCAGTTCTTC. This sequence encodes CASRGQGDIEQFF. V and J are TRBV6-6 and TRBJ2-1; 11 bases are a match to TRBD1. The V and J ends lost 6 bases and 9 bases, in that order; junction bases with no gene match: 4. This CDR3 is 13 amino acids long. Germline V lookup: CDR1 MNHNY, CDR2 SVGAGI (reference sequence).